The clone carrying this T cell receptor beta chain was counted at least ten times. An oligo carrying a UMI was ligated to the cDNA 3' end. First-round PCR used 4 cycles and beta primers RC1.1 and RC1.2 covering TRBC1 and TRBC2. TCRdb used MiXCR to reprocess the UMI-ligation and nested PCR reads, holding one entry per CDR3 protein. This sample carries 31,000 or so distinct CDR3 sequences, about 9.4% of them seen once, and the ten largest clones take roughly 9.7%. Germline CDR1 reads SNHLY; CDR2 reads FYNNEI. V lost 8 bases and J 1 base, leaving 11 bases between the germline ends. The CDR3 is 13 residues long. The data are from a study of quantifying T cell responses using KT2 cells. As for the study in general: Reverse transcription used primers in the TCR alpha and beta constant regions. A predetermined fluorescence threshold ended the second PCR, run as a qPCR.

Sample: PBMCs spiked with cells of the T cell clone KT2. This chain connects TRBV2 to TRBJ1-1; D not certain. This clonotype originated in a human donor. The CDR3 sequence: CASVPGPNTEAFF. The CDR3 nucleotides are TGTGCCAGCGTACCGGGCCCGAACACTGAAGCTTTCTTT. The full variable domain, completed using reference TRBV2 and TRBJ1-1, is EPEVTQTPSHQVTQMGQEVILRCVPISNHLYFYWYRQILGQKVEFLVSFYNNEISEKSEIFDDQFSVERPDGSNFTLKIRSTKLEDSAMYFCASVPGPNTEAFFGQGTRLTVV.